This T cell receptor (beta chain) was sequenced during a study of breast tumors, draining lymph nodes, adjacent tissues (dated by TCRdb to the mid-2010s). With regard to the full study: Breast cancer patients provided tumor, adjacent nontumor tissue and axillary lymph nodes, and the study compared the TCR beta repertoires across these three sources. The study was designed to assess the relationships and possible T-cell exchange between tumor, surrounding tissue and draining lymph node repertoires in human breast cancer.

CDR1 and CDR2 are read off the germline V gene as SGHTS and YDEGEE. V is cut by 1 base and J by 2 bases, and the space between the germline ends is 8 bases. Spanning cysteine to phenylalanine, the CDR3 consists of 14 amino acids. The kept DNA is CDR3 alone, 42 bases in frame from the first base. Summary of the overall study and its limitations: The conclusion that tumor T cells originate in lymph nodes was framed as consistent with a hypothesis rather than directly demonstrated. In luminal-like breast cancer, tumor and nontumor tissue repertoires resembled each other significantly more than in basal-like breast cancer. The data were considered consistent with the idea that most tumor T cells come from the lymph node and then expand in tumor tissue. Tumors showed preferential V and J gene usage, and their T-cell repertoire diversity fell below that of lymph nodes yet above that of nontumor tissue.

For sequencing, an Illumina HiSeq 2000 was employed. Multiplex PCR amplification was used to build the TCR beta chain libraries. High-throughput sequencing was used to analyze the amplified TCR beta chain products. Using fastp at Q25 and MiXCR, TCRdb reprocessed the public reads and kept productive beta chains. Duplicate CDR3 protein sequences are folded into a single record with the most common DNA and genes. The sample table records some 230,000 distinct CDR3 sequences; less than 45% of these occur just once. Clones ranked in the top ten supply about 3.3% of the sample. This clonotype appeared many times. The clone's antigen remains unknown. Base qualities are missing; no much larger clone stands one base away. The lymph node samples were taken from the axillary draining lymph nodes of breast cancer patients.

The rearrangement combines TRBV5-8 with TRBJ2-3, and possibly TRBD1, on 6 matching bases. Sequencing was carried out using axillary lymph node tissue. This receptor was identified in a female donor with breast cancer. Some clones in this sample may be carry-over from other donors' samples. The bases read TGTGCCAGCAGCTTGACAGGGTTCACAGATACGCAGTATTTT. Its translation is CASSLTGFTDTQYF.